This T cell receptor (beta chain) emerged from a study of response to subunit inactivated influenza vaccine. This clonotype was observed many times. Antigen unknown. TCRdb called the RT-PCR reads again in MiXCR, with one record for every CDR3 protein. The profile shows around 470,000 distinct CDR3 sequences, approximately 7.3% of them singletons. V shed 1 base, J shed 4 bases, and the junction held 4 bases outside the gene matches. There are 15 residues in the CDR3. CDR1 is DFQATT, CDR2 SNEGSKA, per germline (reference sequence). Study observations and caveats: T cells newly recruited by each seasonal influenza vaccination are few, the authors suggested.

Sample: PBMCs from blood, taken roughly 24 months after vaccination. This chain joins TRBV20-1 and TRBJ2-1, with 10 positions matching TRBD2. This clonotype originated in a man aged 50 to 69 who received an inactivated influenza vaccine. The DNA of the CDR3 is TGCAGTGCTAGAGGGAGCGGGGGGGCGTACAATGAGCAGTTCTTC. Amino acid sequence: CSARGSGGAYNEQFF.